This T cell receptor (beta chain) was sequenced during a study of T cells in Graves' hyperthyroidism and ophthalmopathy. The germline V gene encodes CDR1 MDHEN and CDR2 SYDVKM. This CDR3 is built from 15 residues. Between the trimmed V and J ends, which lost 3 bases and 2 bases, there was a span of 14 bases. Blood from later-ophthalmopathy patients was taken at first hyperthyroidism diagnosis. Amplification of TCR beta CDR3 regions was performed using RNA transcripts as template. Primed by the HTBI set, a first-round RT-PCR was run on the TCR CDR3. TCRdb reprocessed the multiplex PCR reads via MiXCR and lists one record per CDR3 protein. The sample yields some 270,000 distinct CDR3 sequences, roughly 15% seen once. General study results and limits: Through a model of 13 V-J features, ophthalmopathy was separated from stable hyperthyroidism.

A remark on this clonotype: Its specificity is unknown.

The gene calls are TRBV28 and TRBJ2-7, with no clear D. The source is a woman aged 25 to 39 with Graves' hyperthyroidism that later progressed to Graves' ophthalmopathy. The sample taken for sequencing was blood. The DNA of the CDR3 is TGTGCCAGCAGTTTGTCCGCCAGGTCTCCCTACGAGCAGTACTTC. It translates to CASSLSARSPYEQYF. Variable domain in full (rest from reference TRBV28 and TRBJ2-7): DVKVTQSSRYLVKRTGEKVFLECVQDMDHENMFWYRQDPGLGLRLIYFSYDVKMKEKGDIPEGYSVSREKKERFSLILESASTNQTSMYLCASSLSARSPYEQYFGPGTRLTVT.